A selection of T cell receptor beta chains follows, all from one sample in a study of blood T cell repertoires in COVID-19. Sequencing used immunoSEQ multiplex PCR; TCRdb keeps in-frame clones, though not all of them. The table records 150,000 to 200,000 clones, approximately 86% of them present only once. Sequenced sample: peripheral blood. The source is a woman older than 75 with active or convalescent COVID-19. Both conserved end residues are part of each CDR3. A D gene is named only where the DNA matches it firmly. Clone size is not always given. Where it is, it says once, few, many or a class for expanded clones.

TRBJ1-6 TRBD1 few TRBV19 15 CASSLGQGGGSPLHF TGTGCCAGTAGTCTCGGACAGGGGGGTGGTTCACCCCTCCACTTT
TRBJ1-4 - many TRBV27 11 CARKGLEKLFF TGTGCGCGTAAGGGGCTAGAAAAACTGTTTTTT
TRBJ2-7 - - TRBV3-1/TRBV3-2 11 CASSQGPGQYF TGTGCCAGCAGCCAAGGGCCGGGGCAGTACTTC
TRBJ2-7 TRBD1 - TRBV23-1 15 CASSQSGTGIHEQYF TGCGCCAGCAGTCAATCGGGGACAGGGATCCACGAGCAGTACTTC
TRBJ2-3 - - TRBV7-3 12 CASSPKAGLQYF TGTGCCAGCAGCCCAAAGGCAGGGTTGCAGTATTTT
TRBJ2-1 TRBD2 - TRBV7-2 14 CASSLGAGDNEQFF TGTGCCAGCAGCTTAGGGGCGGGAGACAATGAGCAGTTCTTC
TRBJ1-1 - - TRBV6-5 15 CASSYIEGMNTEAFF TGTGCCAGCAGTTACATAGAGGGTATGAACACTGAAGCTTTCTTT
TRBJ1-5 - few TRBV28 18 CASRQLPFATGNNQPQHF TGTGCCAGCAGGCAACTACCGTTCGCAACAGGGAACAATCAGCCCCAGCATTTT
TRBJ1-5 TRBD1 - TRBV5-6 16 CASSLMGVGGGQPQHF TGTGCCAGCAGCCTGATGGGGGTAGGGGGCGGTCAGCCCCAGCATTTT
TRBJ2-7 TRBD2 - TRBV14 12 CASSGSIYEQYF TGTGCCAGTAGCGGGAGTATATACGAGCAGTACTTC
TRBJ1-3 - few TRBV14 14 CASSQREAGNTIYF TGTGCCAGCAGCCAACGGGAGGCTGGAAACACCATATATTTT
TRBJ2-1 TRBD2 few TRBV7-8 16 CASSQQTREWKNEQFF TGTGCCAGCAGCCAACAAACGCGGGAGTGGAAGAATGAGCAGTTCTTC
TRBJ1-1 - - TRBV9 15 CASSLGGGRNTEAFF TGTGCCAGCAGCCTAGGGGGTGGGAGGAACACTGAAGCTTTCTTT
TRBJ2-2 TRBD1 once TRBV6-5 14 CAAATGMNTGELFF TGTGCCGCTGCGACAGGGATGAACACCGGGGAGCTGTTTTTT
TRBJ1-1 - few TRBV19 13 CASRDYRDPEAFF TGTGCCAGTAGGGATTACAGGGATCCTGAAGCTTTCTTT
TRBJ1-1 - - TRBV5-4 14 CASSLRGGNTEAFF TGTGCCAGCAGCCTAAGGGGGGGAAACACTGAAGCTTTCTTT
TRBJ1-4 TRBD1 - TRBV5-1 15 CASSASGTGYEKLFF TGCGCCAGCAGCGCGTCCGGGACAGGGTATGAAAAACTGTTTTTT
TRBJ1-5 TRBD1 - TRBV7-9 15 CASSQQGLGNQPQHF TGTGCCAGCAGTCAACAGGGGCTGGGGAATCAGCCCCAGCATTTT
TRBJ2-3 TRBD2 - TRBV5-4 16 CASSRGGLADTDTQYF TGTGCCAGCAGCCGGGGTGGCCTAGCGGACACAGATACGCAGTATTTT
TRBJ1-5 - - TRBV19 15 CASSPRQGSFQPQHF TGTGCCAGTAGCCCCCGCCAAGGTAGCTTTCAGCCCCAGCATTTT
TRBJ1-6 - - TRBV12-3/TRBV12-4 12 CASSLMGGPLHF TGTGCCAGCAGCCTAATGGGGGGGCCCCTCCACTTT
TRBJ1-2 TRBD1 - TRBV5-1 13 CASSVDREDGYTF TGCGCCAGCAGCGTGGACAGGGAAGATGGCTACACCTTC
TRBJ1-4 TRBD1 - TRBV10-3 14 CAIRTGETNEKLFF TGTGCCATCAGGACAGGGGAGACTAATGAAAAACTGTTTTTT
TRBJ1-3 TRBD1 - TRBV5-1 14 CATRTGGEGNTIYF TGCGCCACCCGGACAGGGGGAGAAGGAAACACCATATATTTT
TRBJ2-5 - - TRBV3-1/TRBV3-2 11 CASSQALASYF TGTGCCAGCAGCCAAGCGCTAGCGTCGTACTTC
TRBJ1-5 - - TRBV5-1 17 CASSLSPRTDSNQPQHF TGCGCCAGCAGCTTGTCTCCTCGGACAGATAGCAATCAGCCCCAGCATTTT
TRBJ1-5 - - TRBV6-5 13 CAARDLATQPQHF TGTGCCGCCAGGGATCTTGCGACGCAGCCCCAGCATTTT
TRBJ1-4 TRBD1 - TRBV18 14 CASSDRLAGEKLFF TGTGCCAGCTCGGACAGGTTAGCAGGTGAAAAACTGTTTTTT
TRBJ2-1 - - TRBV6-2/TRBV6-3 13 CASSYLTHNEQFF TGTGCCAGCAGTTATCTCACACACAATGAGCAGTTCTTC
TRBJ2-3 - - TRBV6-5 13 CASRLTSGDTQYF TGTGCCAGCAGGCTAACTTCGGGGGATACGCAGTATTTT
TRBJ1-1 - - TRBV6-6 15 CASSRINRENTEAFF TGTGCCAGCAGCCGAATAAACAGGGAAAACACTGAAGCTTTCTTT
TRBJ2-7 TRBD1 - TRBV6-2/TRBV6-3 14 CASSWQGVNHEQYF TGTGCCAGCAGTTGGCAGGGGGTTAACCACGAGCAGTACTTC
TRBJ2-1 TRBD2 - TRBV5-1 16 CASSWTSGSSYNEQFF TGCGCCAGCAGCTGGACTAGCGGGAGCTCCTACAATGAGCAGTTCTTC
TRBJ1-5 - few TRBV28 16 CASSPRVGSSNQPQHF TGTGCCAGCAGTCCGCGGGTGGGGAGTAGCAATCAGCCCCAGCATTTT
TRBJ2-7 TRBD1 - TRBV4-2 17 CASSPRGTPQFNGEQYF TGTGCCAGCAGCCCCAGGGGGACCCCACAATTTAATGGGGAGCAGTACTTC
TRBJ2-7 TRBD2 - TRBV28 15 CASRTRGAGRDEQYF TGTGCCAGCAGGACAAGGGGAGCAGGGAGGGACGAGCAGTACTTC
TRBJ1-1 - - TRBV6-5 13 CASSRSRNTEAFF TGTGCCAGCAGCCGCTCGAGAAACACTGAAGCTTTCTTT
TRBJ1-1 TRBD1 few TRBV11-3 15 CASSPATGVVTEAFF TGTGCCAGCAGCCCCGCTACAGGGGTTGTCACTGAAGCTTTCTTT
TRBJ1-1 - - TRBV18 13 CASSLSGSTEAFF TGTGCCAGCTCACTCAGTGGGAGCACTGAAGCTTTCTTT
TRBJ1-6 - - TRBV5-1 16 CASSLTPPGLASPLHF TGCGCCAGCAGCTTGACGCCCCCAGGTTTGGCTTCACCCCTCCACTTT
TRBJ2-2 TRBD2 - TRBV13 15 CASSFSGRGTGELFF TGTGCCAGCAGCTTCAGCGGGAGAGGGACCGGGGAGCTGTTTTTT
TRBJ2-1 - once TRBV19 13 CASAFGSYSEQFF TGTGCCAGTGCTTTCGGCTCCTACAGTGAGCAGTTCTTC
TRBJ2-7 - - TRBV24-1 15 CATSVQDYSSYEQYF TGTGCCACCAGTGTGCAGGATTATAGCTCCTACGAGCAGTACTTC
TRBJ2-1 TRBD2 - TRBV6-5 13 CASFTWRENEQFF TGTGCCAGCTTCACTTGGCGGGAGAATGAGCAGTTCTTC
TRBJ1-5 - - TRBV3-1/TRBV3-2 12 CASSQGEQGPHF TGTGCCAGCAGCCAAGGAGAACAGGGTCCGCATTTT